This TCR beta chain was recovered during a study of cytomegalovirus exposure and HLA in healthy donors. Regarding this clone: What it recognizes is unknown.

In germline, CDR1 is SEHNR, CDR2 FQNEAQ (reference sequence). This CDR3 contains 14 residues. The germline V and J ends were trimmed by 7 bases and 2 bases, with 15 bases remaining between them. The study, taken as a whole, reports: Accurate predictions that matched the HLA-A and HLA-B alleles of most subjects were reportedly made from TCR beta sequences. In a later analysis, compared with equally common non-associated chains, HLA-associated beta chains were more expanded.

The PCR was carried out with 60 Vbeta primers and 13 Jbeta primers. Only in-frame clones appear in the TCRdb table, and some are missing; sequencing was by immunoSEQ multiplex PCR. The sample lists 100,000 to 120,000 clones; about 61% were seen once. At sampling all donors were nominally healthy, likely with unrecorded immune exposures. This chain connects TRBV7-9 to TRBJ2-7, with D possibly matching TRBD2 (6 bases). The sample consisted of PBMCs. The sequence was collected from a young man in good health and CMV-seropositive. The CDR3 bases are TGTGCCAGCACCATGGAGGGATTTCCCTACGAGCAGTACTTC. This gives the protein CASTMEGFPYEQYF.